This T cell receptor (beta chain) was identified in a study of beta chain features in type 1 diabetes. The isolated RNA, all of it, was reverse transcribed, so expressed TCRB transcripts were what got sequenced. TCRdb keeps only in-frame clones here, not all; method: immunoSEQ multiplex PCR. The data contain about 260,000 clones, 68% of them singletons. Germline V lookup: CDR1 SGHNT, CDR2 YYREEE (reference sequence). The CDR3 covers 15 residues. Between the trimmed V and J ends, which lost 2 bases and 1 base, there was a span of 11 bases. The V gene is TRBV5-4, the J gene TRBJ2-3; D is ambiguous. The origin of this receptor is a man aged 25-45 years in good health. Sequences were obtained from naive CD4+ T cells from blood. The CDR3 is CASSFSSRRTDTQYF. CDR3 nucleotides: TGTGCCAGCAGCTTTAGCTCCCGCCGCACAGATACGCAGTATTTT.